This T cell receptor beta chain is from a study of blood T cell repertoires in COVID-19. Participant-reported clinical history was the basis for cohort assignment. Produced via immunoSEQ multiplex PCR; TCRdb's table is partial and in-frame only. The profile shows about 270,000 clones, approximately 90% of them singletons. Sequencing used PBMCs or T cells enriched from blood (not recorded which). The origin of this receptor is a woman aged 60 to 75 in a cohort exposed to, infected with or recovered from COVID-19 (not recorded which).

The CDR3: CASSLPSRAFGYTF. DNA of the CDR3: TGTGCCAGCAGTCTTCCGTCGAGGGCTTTTGGCTACACCTTC. This chain links TRBV28 with TRBJ1-2, with D uncertain. CDR1 MDHEN and CDR2 SYDVKM come from the germline V gene. The length of the CDR3 is 14 residues. V lost 5 bases and J 7 bases, leaving 17 bases between the germline ends.